The 22 T cell receptor beta chains below come from one sample, sequenced in a study of blood T cell repertoires in COVID-19 (dated by TCRdb to about 2020). Library construction relied on the immunoSEQ multiplex PCR assay. TCRdb took this table from immuneACCESS and kept in-frame rearrangements with V and J called. Such tables lack part of the clones; where checked against another copy, unresolved V genes explain under half of the gap, and the rest is unexplained. The table for this sample lists some 33,000 clones; about 91% of them were counted only once. 5.4% of the sample belongs to the ten largest clones. Sequenced material: peripheral blood. These receptor sequences come from a human donor in a cohort sampled during active COVID-19.

This chain joins TRBV29-1 and TRBJ1-1; perhaps TRBD1 as D (6 bases). The CDR3 is made up of 14 amino acids. Germline-derived CDR1 and CDR2 are SQVTM and ANQGSEA. The ends were cut back, 1 base at V and 9 bases at J, with 18 bases in the middle. DNA of the CDR3: TGCAGCGTTGAAGGGGGGCCGCGGCAGGGGAAAGCTTTCTTT. Its protein product is CSVEGGPRQGKAFF.

The chain combines TRBV3-1 (or the pseudogene TRBV3-2) with TRBJ2-2; D is unclear. There are 14 residues in the CDR3. CDR1 is LGHDT, CDR2 YNNKEL, per germline (reference sequence). The V gene lost 3 bases and the J gene lost 8 bases, with 13 bases spanning the gap. The CDR3 sequence is CASSHPLEWGELFF. The CDR3 region has the DNA TGTGCCAGCAGCCACCCCCTTGAGTGGGGGGAGCTGTTTTTT.

The chain carries TRBV7-2 and TRBJ2-5; no clear D gene. The CDR3 is made up of 15 amino acids. Per germline, CDR1 SGHTA and CDR2 FQGNSA. The V gene lost 4 bases and the J gene lost 2 bases, with 14 bases spanning the gap. CDR3 residues: CASSWASHQQETQYF. In DNA form, the CDR3 reads TGTGCCAGCAGCTGGGCCTCGCATCAGCAAGAGACCCAGTACTTC.

This chain links TRBV10-3 with TRBJ1-1; 12 bases match TRBD1. Germline V lookup: CDR1 ENHRY, CDR2 SYGVKD. With V trimmed by 3 bases and J by 6 bases, 11 bases remained unmatched. The CDR3 is made up of 17 amino acids. CDR3 region: CAISEQGQGASLAEAFF. CDR3 DNA sequence: TGTGCCATCAGTGAACAGGGACAGGGGGCAAGTTTGGCTGAAGCTTTCTTT.

CDR3 region: CASSILAVADTQYF. CDR3 DNA: TGTGCCAGTAGTATACTAGCGGTGGCAGATACGCAGTATTTT. The V and J genes are TRBV19 and TRBJ2-3, with 7 nucleotides matching TRBD2. Trimming removed 2 bases from V and 4 bases from J; junction bases left unmatched: 3. CDR1 LNHDA and CDR2 SQIVND come from the germline V gene (reference sequence). CDR3 length: 14 amino acids.

The rearrangement joins TRBV27 to TRBJ1-1; no clear D. The CDR3 has 15 residues. Germline CDR1 and CDR2: MNHEY and SMNVEV (reference sequence). The germline V and J ends were trimmed by 6 bases and 7 bases, with 21 bases remaining between them. The CDR3 nucleotides read TGTGCCAGCAGCTTTGGGTTGGGGTTGGGGAGTGAAGCTTTCTTT. Its translation: CASSFGLGLGSEAFF.

This clone was detected once. The V gene is TRBV7-3, the J gene TRBJ2-5; 9 positions match TRBD2. The V and J ends lost 0 bases and 9 bases, in that order; junction bases with no gene match: 11. The CDR3 is 16 amino acids. CDR1 and CDR2 from the germline V gene are SGHTA and FQGTGA. This chain's CDR3 is CASSLTPAGGARAQYF. Written as DNA, the CDR3 is TGTGCCAGCAGCTTAACCCCAGCGGGAGGCGCGAGGGCCCAGTACTTC.

This clone was seen only once. This chain links TRBV7-9 with TRBJ1-6; D is perhaps TRBD1 (6 bases). V was clipped by 4 bases and J by 10 bases, with 11 bases between them. Germline CDR1 reads SEHNR; CDR2 reads FQNEAQ (reference sequence). This CDR3 contains 13 residues. CDR3 loop: CASSSLQGSPLHF. DNA of the CDR3: TGTGCCAGCAGCTCTCTCCAGGGGTCACCCCTCCACTTT.

The chain employs TRBV30 and TRBJ1-1; possibly TRBD1 for D (6 bases). The CDR3 covers 12 residues. Trimming shortened V by 4 bases and J by 10 bases, and 16 bases separated the two germline ends. Germline CDR1 reads GTSNPN; CDR2 reads SVGIG (reference sequence). CDR3: CAWNPGAGGAFF. The CDR3 bases are TGTGCCTGGAACCCAGGGGCGGGAGGAGCTTTCTTT.

Only one count was recorded for this clone. The gene calls are TRBV9 and TRBJ1-1; D is unclear. The CDR3 has 18 residues. CDR1 and CDR2 (germline): SGDLS, YYNGEE. The V gene lost 0 bases and the J gene lost 2 bases, with 20 bases spanning the gap. The CDR3 DNA reads as TGTGCCAGCAGCGTAGCATTTGTTTTGGCAGAACCTAACACTGAAGCTTTCTTT. This encodes CASSVAFVLAEPNTEAFF.

V gene TRBV3-1 (or the pseudogene TRBV3-2) combines with J gene TRBJ2-1; 11 nucleotides align to TRBD2. The trim removed 1 base at V and 8 bases at J, leaving 7 bases unmatched. This CDR3 is built from 16 residues. CDR1 and CDR2 from the germline V gene are LGHDT and YNNKEL (reference sequence). The CDR3 is CASSQGLAGGLDEQFF. The CDR3 nucleotides are TGTGCCAGCAGCCAAGGTTTAGCGGGAGGGCTCGATGAGCAGTTCTTC.

This chain uses TRBV11-3 with TRBJ2-7; no reliable D call. This CDR3 is 10 amino acids long. Germline-derived CDR1 and CDR2 are SGHNT and YENEEA. In DNA form, the CDR3 reads TGTGCCAGCAGCCACTCCCCCAATAAAGTC. Translation gives CASSHSPNKV.

This chain joins TRBV2 and TRBJ2-4; 7 bases map to TRBD2. Trimming took 8 bases from V and 6 from J; bases not matched to a gene: 7. CDR1 SNHLY and CDR2 FYNNEI come from the germline V gene. The length of the CDR3 is 13 residues. CDR3 DNA: TGTGCCAGCGGCGGGAGTATCGGAAACATTCAGTACTTC. It codes for CASGGSIGNIQYF.

V usage is TRBV5-1 and J usage is TRBJ1-5; D not resolved. The V and J ends lost 5 bases and 1 base respectively, with 10 bases between them. CDR1 is SGHRS, CDR2 YFSETQ, per germline. CDR3 length equals 14 residues. CDR3 in DNA: TGCGCCAGCAGTCTGGCGGGGAGCAATCAGCCCCAGCATTTT. Encoded protein: CASSLAGSNQPQHF.

This rearrangement joins TRBV18 to TRBJ2-1; perhaps TRBD2 as D (5 bases). The length of the CDR3 is 13 residues. Trimming removed 1 base from V and 9 bases from J, with 10 bases in between. Germline loops: CDR1 KGHSH, CDR2 LQKENI. CDR3 sequence reads: CASSPQGVGEQFF. The CDR3 DNA reads as TGTGCCAGCTCACCACAGGGAGTAGGTGAGCAGTTCTTC.

The genes are TRBV5-1 and TRBJ2-1; D unclear. V gave up 2 bases and J gave up 10 bases, with 16 bases separating them. The CDR3 loop spans 14 amino acids. Germline values: CDR1 SGHRS, CDR2 YFSETQ. The CDR3 DNA follows: TGCGCCAGCAGCTTCATTGATAGGAAGAGGGAGCAGTTCTTC. This sequence encodes CASSFIDRKREQFF.

The genes are TRBV6-5 and TRBJ1-4; no firm D call. CDR3 length: 14 amino acids. In germline, CDR1 is MNHEY, CDR2 SVGAGI. The ends were cut back, 7 bases at V and 7 bases at J, with 16 bases in the middle. The CDR3 reads CASTSVGRGEKLFF. In DNA form, the CDR3 reads TGTGCCAGCACCTCGGTGGGTCGGGGTGAAAAACTGTTTTTT.

This sequence joins TRBV5-1 and TRBJ1-1; D is perhaps TRBD1 (5 bases). V lost 5 bases and J lost 5, with 10 bases in between. The CDR3 extends over 12 amino acids. Germline-derived CDR1 and CDR2 are SGHRS and YFSETQ. In nucleotides, the CDR3 is TGCGCCAGCAGTCTGCAGGGAACTGAAGCTTTCTTT. This encodes CASSLQGTEAFF.

The chain combines TRBV28 with TRBJ2-4; weak D call: TRBD1 (7 bases). Germline assignment: CDR1 MDHEN and CDR2 SYDVKM. The CDR3 is 14 amino acids. V was trimmed by 7 bases and J by 13 bases, leaving 23 bases between them. In nucleotides, the CDR3 is TGTGCCAGCACGGTATCGACAGGGAGCGGGTCGCAGTACTTC. Encoded protein: CASTVSTGSGSQYF.

This chain connects TRBV15 to TRBJ1-2, with 11 nucleotides matching TRBD1. V was pared by 3 bases and J by 7 bases, with 4 bases of the junction left unmatched. Germline V lookup: CDR1 LNHNV, CDR2 YYDKDF (reference sequence). This CDR3 comprises 14 residues. The CDR3 DNA reads TGTGCCACCAGCAGGGACAGGGGGCCGGGTGGCTACACCTTC. Translating gives CATSRDRGPGGYTF.

The chain is built from TRBV19 and TRBJ2-5, with D maybe TRBD2 (5 bases). The CDR3 extends over 13 amino acids. Deletions cut 4 bases from V and 5 bases from J, with 11 bases between. The V gene's germline CDR1 is LNHDA and CDR2 SQIVND (reference sequence). CDR3 residues: CASSTLGVETQYF. CDR3 bases: TGTGCCAGTAGTACGCTCGGGGTGGAGACCCAGTACTTC.

The chain links TRBV4-1 to TRBJ2-1; D remains unclear. CDR1 is MGHRA, CDR2 YSYEKL, per germline. The CDR3 totals 15 residues. Trimming left V 4 bases short and J 2 bases short, with 12 bases between. The CDR3: CASSLLGVPYNEQFF. CDR3 coding DNA: TGCGCCAGCAGCCTCTTAGGAGTACCCTACAATGAGCAGTTCTTC.